This TCR beta chain was sequenced in a study of blood T cells in healthy people across ages. Looked up from germline, CDR1 is DFQATT and CDR2 is SNEGSKA (reference sequence). Trimming took 3 bases from V and 6 from J, leaving 12 bases between them. This CDR3 comprises 14 residues. A sample-barcoded 5' primer and a J-beta primer mix were used in a second PCR of about 7 to 12 cycles. TCRdb re-analysed the 5' RACE reads in MiXCR, keeping a single row per CDR3 protein. The sample yields 950,000 to 1,200,000 distinct CDR3 sequences, more than 30% seen once. The sample holds a few counts of this clonotype. The chain links TRBV20-1 to TRBJ1-6; tentatively, D is TRBD1 (5 bases). Sequenced material: blood. The clonotype originates from a man younger than 35 in good health. CDR3 nucleotides: TGCAGTGCTAGTGCGGGGGTGATTAATTCACCCCTCCACTTT. Residues: CSASAGVINSPLHF.